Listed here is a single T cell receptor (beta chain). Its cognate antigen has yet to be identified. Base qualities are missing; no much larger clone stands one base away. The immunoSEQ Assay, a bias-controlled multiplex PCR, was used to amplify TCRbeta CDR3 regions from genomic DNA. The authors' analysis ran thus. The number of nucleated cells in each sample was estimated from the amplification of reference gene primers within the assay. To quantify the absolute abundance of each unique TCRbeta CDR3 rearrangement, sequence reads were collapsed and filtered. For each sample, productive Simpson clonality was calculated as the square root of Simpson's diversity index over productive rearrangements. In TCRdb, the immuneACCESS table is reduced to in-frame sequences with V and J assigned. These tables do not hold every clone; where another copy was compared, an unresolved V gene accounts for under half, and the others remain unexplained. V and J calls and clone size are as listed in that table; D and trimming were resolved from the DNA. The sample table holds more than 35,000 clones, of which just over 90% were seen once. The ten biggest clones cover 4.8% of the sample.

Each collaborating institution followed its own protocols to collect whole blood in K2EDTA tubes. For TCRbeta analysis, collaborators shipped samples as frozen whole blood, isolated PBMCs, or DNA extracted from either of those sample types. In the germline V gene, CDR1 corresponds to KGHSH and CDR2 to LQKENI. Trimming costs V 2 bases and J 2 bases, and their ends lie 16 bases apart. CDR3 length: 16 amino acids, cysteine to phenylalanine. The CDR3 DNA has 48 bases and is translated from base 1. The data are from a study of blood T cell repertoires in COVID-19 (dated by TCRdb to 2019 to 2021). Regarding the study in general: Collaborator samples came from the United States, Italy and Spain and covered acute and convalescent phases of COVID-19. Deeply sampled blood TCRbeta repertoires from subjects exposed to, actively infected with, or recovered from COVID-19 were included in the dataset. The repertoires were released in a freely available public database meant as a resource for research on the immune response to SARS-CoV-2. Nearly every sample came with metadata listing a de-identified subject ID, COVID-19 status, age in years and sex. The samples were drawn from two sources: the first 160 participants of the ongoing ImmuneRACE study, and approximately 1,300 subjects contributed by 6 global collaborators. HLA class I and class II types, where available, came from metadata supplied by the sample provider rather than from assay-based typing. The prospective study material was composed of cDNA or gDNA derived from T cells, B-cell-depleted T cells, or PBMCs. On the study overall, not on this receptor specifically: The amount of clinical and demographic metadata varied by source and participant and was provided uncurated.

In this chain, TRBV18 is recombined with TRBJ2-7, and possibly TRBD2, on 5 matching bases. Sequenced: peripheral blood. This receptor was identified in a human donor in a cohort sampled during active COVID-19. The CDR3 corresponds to CASSPGNGLGAYEQYF. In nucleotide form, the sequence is TGTGCCAGCTCACCAGGAAATGGACTCGGAGCCTACGAGCAGTACTTC.